Below are 23 T cell receptor beta chains sequenced from a single sample in a study of T cell responses to AZD1222 COVID-19 vaccine. Only in-frame clones appear in the TCRdb table, and some are missing; sequencing was by immunoSEQ multiplex PCR. The sample yields 90,000 to 130,000 clones, approximately 90% seen once. The sample in question was peripheral blood, obtained 28 days after the second AZD1222 dose. Source of these receptors: an adult who received the AZD1222 COVID-19 vaccine.

This rearrangement joins TRBV5-6 to TRBJ1-2; weak D call: TRBD1 (5 bases). The CDR3 has 16 amino acids. The germline V and J ends were trimmed by 0 bases and 7 bases, with 19 bases remaining between them. Germline assignment: CDR1 SGHDT and CDR2 YYEEEE. The CDR3 nucleotides read TGTGCCAGCAGCTTGGCCTCAAGGGGAGCAAGGTTTGGCTACACCTTC. Translating it yields CASSLASRGARFGYTF.

The chain links TRBV25-1 to TRBJ2-2; TRBD1 aligns across 8 bases. J lost 6 bases, V lost 1 base, and 7 bases had no gene match. Germline V gene lookup returns CDR1 MGHDK and CDR2 SYGVNS. The CDR3 runs 16 residues. Here the CDR3 reads CASSEWDRPSAGELFF. The DNA of the CDR3 is TGTGCCAGCAGTGAATGGGACAGGCCTAGCGCCGGGGAGCTGTTTTTT.

The V gene is TRBV4-1, the J gene TRBJ1-1, with a tentative D call TRBD1 (6 bases). This CDR3 is 15 amino acids long. CDR1 is MGHRA and CDR2 is YSYEKL in the germline V gene. V was trimmed by 2 bases and J by 1 base, leaving 11 bases between them. CDR3 region: CASSQPTGRNTEAFF. The CDR3 DNA is TGCGCCAGCAGCCAACCCACAGGGAGGAACACTGAAGCTTTCTTT.

This clone was counted ten times or more. CDR3 region: CASSLALWDPKSSYNSPLHF. Written as DNA, the CDR3 is TGTGCCAGCAGCTTGGCTTTGTGGGACCCCAAGAGCTCCTATAATTCACCCCTCCACTTT. The genes are TRBV5-4 and TRBJ1-6; D is perhaps TRBD1 (5 bases). The CDR3 has 20 amino acids. V lost 0 bases and J lost 0, with 19 bases in between. Per the germline V gene, CDR1 is SGHNT and CDR2 is YYREEE (reference sequence).

In this sample, this clone turned up a few times. The CDR3 DNA follows: TGTGCCAGCAGCTTGACAGGGAAGTCTGGCTACACCTTC. Its protein product is CASSLTGKSGYTF. The genes are TRBV7-9 and TRBJ1-2; 7 bases are shared with TRBD1. V was clipped by 3 bases and J by 7 bases; unmatched bases: 5. Germline CDR1 reads SEHNR; CDR2 reads FQNEAQ (reference sequence). The length of the CDR3 is 13 residues.

CDR3 in amino acids: CASSQGTGELYF. The CDR3 DNA reads as TGCGCCAGCAGCCAGGGGACAGGGGAACTGTACTTC. The V call is TRBV4-1, the J call TRBJ2-7; TRBD1 agrees at 10 bases. The CDR3 spans 12 residues. Losses at the gene ends were 3 bases for V and 12 bases for J; bases not matched to a gene: 5. Germline V CDR1 and CDR2: MGHRA, YSYEKL.

By sample share, this clone is medium-sized (0.01 to 0.1%). J is TRBJ1-1 and V is TRBV7-8, with TRBD1 as a possible D gene (6 bases). CDR1 is SGHVS and CDR2 is FQNEAQ in the germline V gene. Between the trimmed V and J ends, which lost 1 base and 6 bases, there was a span of 15 bases. The CDR3 loop spans 15 amino acids. The CDR3 DNA reads TGTGCCAGCAGCTTAGAAGGGGGGATTGTTGCTGAAGCTTTCTTT. Translation: CASSLEGGIVAEAFF.

V is TRBV3-1 (or the pseudogene TRBV3-2) and J is TRBJ1-1; no firm D call. Germline CDR1 is LGHDT and CDR2 is YNNKEL (reference sequence). Trimming took 6 bases from V and 4 from J, leaving 12 bases between them. The CDR3 loop spans 13 amino acids. The CDR3 is CASSNEQSTEAFF. In nucleotides, the CDR3 is TGTGCCAGCAGTAACGAACAGAGCACTGAAGCTTTCTTT.

The V gene is TRBV18, the J gene TRBJ1-5; perhaps TRBD1 as D (5 bases). V lost 0 bases, J lost 0 bases, and 6 bases lay in between. CDR3 length: 15 amino acids. Germline V lookup: CDR1 KGHSH, CDR2 LQKENI. The CDR3 loop reads CASSPPGGSNQPQHF. The CDR3 nucleotides read TGTGCCAGCTCACCACCGGGGGGTAGCAATCAGCCCCAGCATTTT.

On this clone: The same CDR3 arises from other DNA sequences in this sample as well. The CDR3 DNA reads TGTGCCAGCAGTCTAACAATGAACACTGAAGCTTTCTTT. Its protein product is CASSLTMNTEAFF. V and J are TRBV12-3 or TRBV12-4 and TRBJ1-1; D not certain. The V gene lost 5 bases and the J gene lost 0 bases, with 7 bases spanning the gap. CDR3 size: 13 residues.

J is TRBJ2-7 and V is TRBV28, with 11 positions matching TRBD2. The CDR3 covers 17 residues. After removal of 8 bases from V and 2 bases from J, the junction contained 14 bases not matched to a gene. Germline-derived CDR1 and CDR2 are MDHEN and SYDVKM. CDR3 region: CASLGASGRKRAYEQYF. The CDR3, as DNA: TGTGCCAGCCTTGGGGCTAGCGGGAGGAAAAGGGCCTACGAGCAGTACTTC.

This chain connects TRBV12-5 to TRBJ1-1; D gene uncertain. Deletions cut 6 bases from V and 9 bases from J, with 23 bases between. CDR3 length: 15 residues. Germline-derived CDR1 and CDR2 are LGHNT and FRNRAP. The chain's CDR3 is CASGSRHPSSSKAFF. In DNA, the CDR3 is TGTGCTAGTGGCTCCCGACATCCATCTTCGTCCAAAGCTTTCTTT.

This chain links TRBV5-6 with TRBJ1-2; TRBD1 aligns across 10 bases. The germline V gene has CDR1 SGHDT and CDR2 YYEEEE. The ends lost 3 bases at V and 7 bases at J; junction bases unmatched: 9. CDR3 size: 15 residues. The CDR3 region is CASSSRTGGLRGYTF. In nucleotides, the CDR3 is TGTGCCAGCAGCTCCCGGACAGGGGGACTACGTGGCTACACCTTC.

This chain connects TRBV7-6 to TRBJ1-1; 9 nucleotides match TRBD1. The junction had 7 bases not matched to a gene; V was cut back by 5 bases and J by 0 bases. CDR1 SGHVS and CDR2 FNYEAQ come from the germline V gene. This CDR3 has 16 residues. The CDR3 loop is CASSRGQGYMNTEAFF. CDR3 sequence (DNA): TGTGCCAGCAGCCGGGGACAGGGCTACATGAACACTGAAGCTTTCTTT.

This clone has just one count. The rearrangement uses TRBV27 and TRBJ2-3; a weak D match, TRBD1 (6 bases). V lost 2 bases to trimming and J lost 0 bases, with 9 bases between them. CDR1 is MNHEY and CDR2 is SMNVEV in the germline V gene (reference sequence). This CDR3 comprises 15 residues. The CDR3 DNA reads as TGTGCCAGCAGTTTAAGGGGACAAAGCACAGATACGCAGTATTTT. It yields the protein CASSLRGQSTDTQYF.

The chain combines TRBV6-5 with TRBJ1-4, with unresolved D. The CDR3 is made up of 13 amino acids. Trimming stripped 6 bases from V and 8 bases from J, with 13 bases between. In germline, CDR1 is MNHEY, CDR2 SVGAGI. In DNA, the CDR3 is TGTGCCAGCAGATCCACGTCGGGAGAAAAACTGTTTTTT. Translation: CASRSTSGEKLFF.

The chain joins TRBV5-1 to TRBJ1-1; D is possibly TRBD1 (5 bases). V lost 1 base and J 3 bases, leaving 13 bases between the germline ends. Germline-derived CDR1 and CDR2 are SGHRS and YFSETQ. This CDR3 spans 15 amino acids. CDR3: CASSLTPGPDTEAFF. Written as DNA, the CDR3 is TGCGCCAGCAGCTTGACGCCGGGGCCCGACACTGAAGCTTTCTTT.

The V gene is TRBV6-6, the J gene TRBJ2-1, with D perhaps assigned TRBD1 or TRBD2 (5 bases each). Germline-derived CDR1 and CDR2 are MNHNY and SVGAGI (reference sequence). V was pared by 0 bases and J by 8 bases, with 14 bases between. The CDR3 has 15 residues. This CDR3 is CASSYSRGKGDEQFF. As DNA, the CDR3 is TGTGCCAGCAGTTACTCCCGGGGCAAGGGCGATGAGCAGTTCTTC.

The CDR3 protein is CASRAQTGGREKLFF. The CDR3 region has the DNA TGTGCCAGCAGGGCCCAGACAGGGGGCCGTGAAAAACTGTTTTTT. The chain employs TRBV6-5 and TRBJ1-4; 10 bases map to TRBD1. The germline CDR1 and CDR2 sequences are MNHEY and SVGAGI. CDR3 length equals 15 residues. The V segment lost 6 bases and the J segment 7 bases; nucleotides outside the gene matches: 8.

This chain links TRBV7-8 with TRBJ1-2; no definite D call. The V and J ends lost 6 bases and 7 bases respectively, with 18 bases between them. Germline V gene lookup returns CDR1 SGHVS and CDR2 FQNEAQ. The CDR3 sequence is 14 residues long. CDR3 nucleotides: TGTGCCAGCAGGTCCGATGTGTCGGTCTCTGGCTACACCTTC. It encodes CASRSDVSVSGYTF. Filled out from reference TRBV7-8 and TRBJ1-2, the complete variable domain reads GAGVSQSPRYKVAKRGQDVALRCDPISGHVSLFWYQQALGQGPEFLTYFQNEAQLDKSGLPSDRFFAERPEGSVSTLKIQRTQQEDSAVYLCASRSDVSVSGYTFGSGTRLTVV.

The chain links TRBV5-1 to TRBJ2-1; perhaps TRBD1 as D (6 bases). Trimming cost V 5 bases and J 2 bases, with 17 bases left between them. This CDR3 region has 16 residues. CDR1 is SGHRS, CDR2 YFSETQ, per germline. CDR3 DNA sequence: TGCGCCAGCAGGGGGGCTGGGCTAGCTACCTACAATGAGCAGTTCTTC. Residues: CASRGAGLATYNEQFF.

This chain links TRBV18 with TRBJ1-1; D is ambiguous. The CDR3 totals 14 residues. Trimming cost V 2 bases and J 0 bases, with 7 bases left between them. In germline, CDR1 is KGHSH, CDR2 LQKENI. CDR3 coding DNA: TGTGCCAGCTCACCATCCCCCATGAACACTGAAGCTTTCTTT. This gives the protein CASSPSPMNTEAFF.

The chain links TRBV6-5 to TRBJ2-7; no definite D call. This CDR3 spans 12 amino acids. The germline V and J ends were trimmed by 6 bases and 4 bases, with 10 bases remaining between them. The germline V gene encodes CDR1 MNHEY and CDR2 SVGAGI. The CDR3 sequence: CASSPIGYEQYF. CDR3 in DNA: TGTGCCAGCAGCCCCATAGGATACGAGCAGTACTTC.